The T cell receptor beta chain under discussion was sequenced for a study of shared clonotypes between healthy human individuals. A remark on this clone: As yet, its antigen is unknown.

Overall study findings and caveats: In this cohort, only blood was sampled, and tissue repertoires likely differ.

Sequencing was performed with immunoSEQ multiplex PCR; in TCRdb, only in-frame clones are kept and a portion is missing. The sample has 2,500,000 or so clones; over 85% are singletons. The CDR3 length is 14 residues. From germline, CDR1 is LNHNV and CDR2 YYDKDF (reference sequence). V lost 5 bases and J 0 bases, leaving 11 bases between the germline ends. The chain links TRBV15 to TRBJ2-7; perhaps TRBD1 as D (7 bases). Sequenced material: naive CD4+ T cells from PBMCs. The subset here: CD45RA+ positively selected. The receptor's source is a man aged 18-30 years in good health. Some clones in this sample may be carry-over from other donors' samples. CDR3 amino acids: CATSPRGDSYEQYF. CDR3 nucleotide sequence: TGTGCCACCAGCCCCAGGGGGGACTCCTACGAGCAGTACTTC.